These T cell receptor beta chains were read from a single sample in a study of OX40 agonist ivuxolimab in advanced cancers. Profiling relied on immunoSEQ multiplex PCR, and the TCRdb table lists in-frame clones only, not all of them. Among 20,000 to 25,000 clones, 75% to 90% were seen once, and the ten largest hold about 23%. Sequencing used CD4+ or CD8+ T cells sorted from blood, obtained in a trial of the OX40 agonist ivuxolimab. These receptors all come from an adult with an advanced solid tumor such as melanoma, head and neck, liver or kidney cancer. The CDR3 runs from the conserved cysteine through the conserved F or W. D genes are given only for firm matches. Size values are once, few and many counts, or a class for expanded clones, and some rows have none.

NA	TRBD1	TRBV11-2	TRBJ1-1	CASSRTGLNTEAFF	TGTGCCAGCAGCCGGACAGGCTTGAACACTGAAGCTTTCTTT
NA	TRBD1	TRBV5-6	TRBJ2-7	CASRTQGALEQYF	TGTGCCAGCAGGACACAGGGGGCGCTTGAGCAGTACTTC
NA	NA	TRBV27	TRBJ2-2	CASMDVGELFF	TGTGCCAGCATGGATGTCGGGGAGCTGTTTTTT
NA	NA	TRBV7-2	TRBJ2-5	CASRPSPAQETQYF	TGTGCCAGCAGACCCTCGCCCGCTCAAGAGACCCAGTACTTC
NA	NA	TRBV18	TRBJ2-1	CASSVLARGNEQFF	TGTGCCAGCTCAGTTCTAGCGAGAGGCAATGAGCAGTTCTTC
NA	NA	TRBV11-2	TRBJ2-7	CASSSLRAEDSYEQYF	TGTGCCAGCAGCTCCCTCAGGGCGGAGGACTCCTACGAGCAGTACTTC
once	TRBD2	TRBV28	TRBJ2-1	CASSRTSGPYNEQFF	TGTGCCAGCAGCCGGACTAGCGGGCCATACAATGAGCAGTTCTTC
NA	NA	TRBV5-6	TRBJ2-7	CASSPDGYKEQYF	TGTGCCAGCAGCCCGGACGGGTATAAAGAGCAGTACTTC
NA	NA	TRBV6-5	TRBJ2-3	CASSYSENTDTQYF	TGTGCCAGCAGTTACTCGGAGAACACAGATACGCAGTATTTT
once	NA	TRBV5-8	TRBJ1-4	CASCTSRSVANEKLFF	TGTGCCAGCTGCACCTCCCGTTCCGTGGCTAATGAAAAACTGTTTTTT
NA	TRBD1	TRBV6-6	TRBJ1-2	CASSYRNGQGADGYTF	TGTGCCAGCAGTTACCGAAATGGACAGGGGGCAGATGGCTACACCTTC
NA	TRBD1	TRBV6-5	TRBJ1-1	CASSYSTGGLNTEAFF	TGTGCCAGCAGTTACTCGACAGGGGGGCTCAACACTGAAGCTTTCTTT
NA	NA	TRBV2	TRBJ1-1	CASSAGPDNTEAFF	TGTGCCAGCAGCGCGGGACCGGATAACACTGAAGCTTTCTTT
once	NA	TRBV19	TRBJ2-1	CASSHQGIYNEQFF	TGTGCCAGTAGTCATCAGGGAATCTACAATGAGCAGTTCTTC
NA	NA	TRBV9	TRBJ1-1	CASSGGPGRMSTEAFF	TGTGCCAGCAGCGGAGGACCAGGCCGGATGAGCACTGAAGCTTTCTTT
NA	TRBD2	TRBV6-1	TRBJ2-3	CASSGGSRVTDTQYF	TGTGCCAGCAGTGGCGGGAGCAGAGTCACAGATACGCAGTATTTT
NA	TRBD2	TRBV28	TRBJ2-2	CASSLGLAGAGTGELFF	TGTGCCAGCAGTTTAGGACTAGCGGGAGCAGGCACCGGGGAGCTGTTTTTT
NA	NA	TRBV21-1	TRBJ2-1	CASSKVRGREALYNEQFF	TGTGCCAGCAGCAAAGTGAGGGGGCGGGAGGCTCTCTACAATGAGCAGTTCTTC
NA	TRBD1	TRBV29-1	TRBJ1-1	CSVTSGTGSEAFF	TGCAGCGTGACATCCGGGACAGGGTCTGAAGCTTTCTTT
medium-sized	NA	TRBV7-9	TRBJ1-4	CASSFSGAGLNEKLFF	TGTGCCAGCAGCTTCAGTGGGGCAGGGCTTAATGAAAAACTGTTTTTT
NA	TRBD1	TRBV27	TRBJ2-7	CASSLSAGQGPPHVEQYF	TGTGCCAGCAGTTTATCGGCAGGACAGGGGCCGCCTCACGTCGAGCAGTACTTC
NA	TRBD1	TRBV7-3	TRBJ1-6	CASSLGQGGSPLHF	TGTGCCAGCAGCCTCGGACAGGGAGGTTCACCCCTCCACTTT
NA	NA	TRBV5-5	TRBJ2-2	CASSLTPTANTGELFF	TGTGCCAGCAGCTTGACCCCCACAGCGAACACCGGGGAGCTGTTTTTT
NA	TRBD1	TRBV6-6	TRBJ1-2	CASSGQGPMGYTF	TGTGCCAGCAGTGGACAGGGGCCGATGGGCTACACCTTC